This paragraph covers one T cell receptor (beta chain) sequence. Its target antigen remains unknown. No much larger clone is present one base from it, and per-base qualities are unavailable. The CDR3 goes from the cysteine to the phenylalanine over 12 residues. Only CDR3 DNA remains: 36 bases, in frame from the first base. The germline V gene (reference sequence) provides CDR1 LNHDA and CDR2 SQIVND. The junction shows trimming of 3 bases on V and 4 bases on J, plus 6 bases between the germline ends. cDNA synthesis used template-switch 5'RACE with a primer carrying a 10-nucleotide random unique molecular identifier tagging each TCR transcript. Over 160 million TCR-beta sequences, covering 15-18 subjects, were produced in each sequencing run. Total RNA was extracted with the RNeasy kit. The KAPA Real-time Library Amplification kit was used to amplify TCR-beta VDJ regions with primers targeting the TCR constant region and the 5'RACE anchor. Sample indexes and Illumina adaptors were added in a first PCR, and a second PCR then increased library yield. After purification with Ampure beads, the TCR product of roughly 650 bp was size-selected on a 2% E-gel SizeSelection system. Library quality was checked on a Bioanalyzer, concentration was measured with Qubit, and libraries were quantified with the Kapa Library Quantification kit before pooling. Libraries were sequenced paired-end 2 x 150 bp on an Illumina HiSeq 2500. To increase sequence diversity, about 24-32% phiX was spiked into each library pool. The authors' pipeline ran thus. Quality-filtered reads were processed with the UMI-based MiGEC pipeline, and over 90% of raw TCR sequences were removed by the MiGEC pipeline during error correction. IMGT germline references were used for alignment of VDJ genes, and clonotypes were defined by a unique CDR3 amino acid sequence together with V-J genes. Clonal expansion, Shannon diversity, and CDR3 relatedness (CalcPairwiseDistances, ClusterSamples) were evaluated with VDJtools, and phylogenetic trees were built with CLCbio workbench. Using coefficient-of-variation modelling across technical triplicates, the study counted a clone as expanded if it had at least 8 unique UMIs. TCRdb reprocessing: public reads trimmed at Q25 with fastp, clones called with MiXCR, in-frame beta chains kept. Here each entry gathers all rows of one CDR3 protein and keeps the most common genes and DNA. The V and J calls and clone size are TCRdb's, not the authors'. The table for this sample lists some 66,000 distinct CDR3 sequences; roughly 4.8% of them were counted only once. In total, the top ten clones hold approximately 7% of the sample.

For the unsorted PBMC libraries, 2 million PBMCs were stored in RNAlater at -80 degrees C until RNA extraction and were used to generate the libraries. The multiple sclerosis patients were enrolled in a US clinical protocol that evaluated disease progression with magnetic resonance imaging. PBMCs were separated from peripheral blood using Ficoll-Hypaque density gradient centrifugation and then cryopreserved in liquid nitrogen. The data belong to a study of neurological immune-mediated disorders (dated by TCRdb to the late 2010s). Broadly, across the study: Among the approximately 35 multiple sclerosis patients, relapsing-remitting MS accounted for approximately 31 and secondary progressive MS accounted for 3. Using UMI-based sequencing, the study compared peripheral blood TCR-beta repertoires from patients with HTLV-I-associated myelopathy (HAM/TSP), patients with multiple sclerosis, and healthy controls. Alongside PBMC samples, the set of about 100 TCR-beta libraries contained longitudinal samples, technical triplicates, and paired CD4+ and CD8+ T-cell subsets that had been sorted. The cohort was made up of 65 to 75 subjects, consisting of around 14 HAM/TSP patients, 35 or so multiple sclerosis patients and around 20 healthy controls. On the study overall, not on this receptor specifically: No association of the MS cluster with clinical or MRI features was observed, and the need for larger cohorts was stated by the authors. In a phylogenetic analysis, the repertoires of 18 out of 34 MS patients fell into a single cluster of related CDR3 sequences, pointing to a possible signature at the repertoire level. TCR clonal expansion was highest in HAM/TSP patients and lowest in MS patients, with MS patients falling below even healthy controls. No identical CDR3 amino acid sequences were found to be shared among expanded clones across subjects, suggesting that TCR-beta repertoires were private in all groups.

Sequenced input: PBMCs. The receptor chain draws on TRBV19 and TRBJ1-2; the D gene is unclear. This TCR derives from a man aged 25-45 years with multiple sclerosis. The CDR3 protein: CASSMTSYGYTF. The bases are TGTGCCAGTAGTATGACCAGCTATGGCTACACCTTC.